The 9 T cell receptor beta chains below were found in one sample sequenced in a study of blood T cell dynamics during melanoma immunotherapy. Time point defined: pre-treatment baseline. The data were produced by immunoSEQ multiplex PCR, yet TCRdb's version contains in-frame clones alone and is incomplete. The sample records 9,700 or so clones, roughly 89% being singletons. Sequenced material: blood, taken from a patient treated with checkpoint blockade. The receptor set was obtained from a human donor with melanoma.

The V and J genes are TRBV5-1 and TRBJ2-3; perhaps TRBD1 as D (5 bases). Trimming took 0 bases from V and 2 from J, leaving 10 bases between them. The CDR3 length is 15 residues. CDR1 SGHRS and CDR2 YFSETQ come from the germline V gene. The CDR3 spells CASSLGVRDTDTQYF. Written as DNA, the CDR3 is TGCGCCAGCAGCTTGGGGGTCAGGGACACAGATACGCAGTATTTT.

This chain links TRBV11-2 with TRBJ1-1; TRBD1 is a possible D gene (5 bases). V lost 5 bases and J lost 1, with 8 bases in between. The CDR3 is made up of 13 amino acids. From germline, CDR1 is SGHAT and CDR2 FQNNGV. As DNA, the CDR3 is TGTGCCAGCAGCGCAGACAGGAACACTGAAGCTTTCTTT. Translating gives CASSADRNTEAFF.

The chain uses TRBV6-5 and TRBJ2-3; unclear D gene. Germline CDR1 MNHEY, CDR2 SVGAGI. The ends were cut back, 0 bases at V and 5 bases at J, with 15 bases in the middle. CDR3 length: 16 amino acids. CDR3 residues: CASSYSMPGWGDTQYF. In nucleotides, the CDR3 is TGTGCCAGCAGTTACTCGATGCCAGGATGGGGAGATACGCAGTATTTT.

This rearrangement joins TRBV11-3 to TRBJ1-1, with TRBD1 matching over 7 bases. This CDR3 region has 13 residues. Germline trimming cut 5 bases from V and 4 bases from J; bases unmatched to any gene: 4. CDR1 and CDR2 (germline): SGHNT, YENEEA. CDR3 sequence reads: CASSPRQGTEAFF. CDR3 coding DNA: TGTGCCAGCAGCCCCCGACAGGGCACTGAAGCTTTCTTT.

The V gene is TRBV6-5, the J gene TRBJ2-5, with D perhaps given as TRBD1 or TRBD2 (5 bases each). Germline V CDR1 and CDR2: MNHEY, SVGAGI. This CDR3 is built from 14 residues. Trimming shortened V by 1 base and J by 0 bases, and 6 bases separated the two germline ends. CDR3 protein: CASSYWGYQETQYF. DNA of the CDR3: TGTGCCAGCAGTTACTGGGGGTACCAAGAGACCCAGTACTTC.

This clone has only one observation. The chain uses TRBV5-1 and TRBJ2-3, with D tentatively TRBD2 (7 bases). CDR1 is SGHRS, CDR2 YFSETQ, per germline. This CDR3 has 15 residues. Trimming removed 4 bases from V and 1 base from J, with 13 bases in between. The CDR3 region is CASSTGTTRTDTQYF. CDR3 DNA: TGCGCCAGCAGCACAGGGACTACCCGCACAGATACGCAGTATTTT.

The rearrangement links TRBV18 to TRBJ2-7; D call uncertain. This CDR3 contains 14 residues. CDR1 and CDR2 from the germline V gene are KGHSH and LQKENI. Trimming took off 4 bases at V and 2 bases at J, with 12 bases between the two ends. The CDR3 DNA reads as TGTGCCAGCTCACGTGACTCCCAGGCCTACGAGCAGTACTTC. Amino acid sequence: CASSRDSQAYEQYF.

This sequence joins TRBV7-9 and TRBJ2-3; D uncertain. The V end lost 0 bases, the J end lost 3 bases, and 4 bases lay between the germline ends. Germline CDR1 reads SEHNR; CDR2 reads FQNEAQ (reference sequence). CDR3 length: 13 amino acids. CDR3 DNA: TGTGCCAGCAGCTTAGCCACAACAGATACGCAGTATTTT. Protein sequence: CASSLATTDTQYF.

This chain uses TRBV5-1 with TRBJ1-1; D gene unclear. The V gene's germline CDR1 is SGHRS and CDR2 YFSETQ. Trimming pared 4 bases from V and 5 bases from J, leaving 12 bases between. The CDR3 is made up of 13 amino acids. The CDR3 DNA reads as TGCGCCAGCAGCCTGCCGTTGGGGACTGAAGCTTTCTTT. Translating gives CASSLPLGTEAFF.